The clone carrying this T cell receptor (beta chain) was counted a single time. These data come from a study of shared clonotypes between healthy human individuals. The CDR3 spans 14 residues. Germline V gene sequence: CDR1 SNHLY, CDR2 FYNNEI. The germline V and J ends were trimmed by 10 bases and 2 bases, with 14 bases remaining between them. Profiling relied on immunoSEQ multiplex PCR, and the TCRdb table lists in-frame clones only, not all of them. The table records just over 2,000,000 clones, 95% of them present only once. Those who donated, Caucasian adults without exception, all lived in Nashville, Tennessee.

This receptor was identified in a man between 18 and 29 years old in good health. The chain carries TRBV2 and TRBJ2-2; no clear D gene. The sample taken for sequencing was naive CD4+ T cells sorted from blood. Stated subset: CD45RA+ positively selected. CDR3 in DNA: TGTGCCACCATGGTGGATGTAAACACCGGGGAGCTGTTTTTT. Residues: CATMVDVNTGELFF.